This T cell receptor beta chain emerged from a study of T-cell memory formation after mild COVID-19. Study-wide results and caveats: Contracting clones localized mainly to CM and EM when CD4+ and mainly to EMRA when CD8+.

A word on this clonotype: What it binds is unknown.

TCRdb redid the calling of the 5' RACE reads with MiXCR, one entry per CDR3 protein. The data show about 310,000 distinct CDR3 sequences, approximately 15% seen once. The material sequenced was PBMCs or a T cell subset sorted from them (not recorded which). This clonotype was obtained from a man aged 18-30 years who had mild COVID-19 (a few samples of this study predate the infection). Cell type and time point are not known.

This CDR3 reads CASSFRLALGYTF. Here the CDR3 DNA reads TGTGCCAGCAGTTTTCGTCTGGCGTTGGGCTACACCTTC. This chain uses TRBV12-3 or TRBV12-4 with TRBJ1-2; no firm D call. CDR3 length equals 13 residues. V was clipped by 3 bases and J by 8 bases, with 13 bases between them.